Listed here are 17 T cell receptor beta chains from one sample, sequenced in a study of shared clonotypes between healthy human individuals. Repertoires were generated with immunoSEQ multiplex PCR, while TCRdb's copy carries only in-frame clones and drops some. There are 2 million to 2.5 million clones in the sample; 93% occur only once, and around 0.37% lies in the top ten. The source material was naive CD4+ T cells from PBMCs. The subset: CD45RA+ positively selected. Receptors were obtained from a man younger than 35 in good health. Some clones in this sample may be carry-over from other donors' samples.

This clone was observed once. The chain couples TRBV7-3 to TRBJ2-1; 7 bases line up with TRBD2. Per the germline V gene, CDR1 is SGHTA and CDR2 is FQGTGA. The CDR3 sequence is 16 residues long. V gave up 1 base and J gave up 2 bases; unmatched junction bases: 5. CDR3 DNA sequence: TGTGCCAGCAGCTTAAGGCGGACTAGTACCTACAATGAGCAGTTCTTC. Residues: CASSLRRTSTYNEQFF.

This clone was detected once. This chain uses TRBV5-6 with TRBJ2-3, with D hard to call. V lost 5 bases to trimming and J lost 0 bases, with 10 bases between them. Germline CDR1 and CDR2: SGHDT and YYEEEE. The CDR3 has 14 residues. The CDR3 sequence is CASRPRTSTDTQYF. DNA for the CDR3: TGTGCCAGCAGACCACGTACTAGCACAGATACGCAGTATTTT.

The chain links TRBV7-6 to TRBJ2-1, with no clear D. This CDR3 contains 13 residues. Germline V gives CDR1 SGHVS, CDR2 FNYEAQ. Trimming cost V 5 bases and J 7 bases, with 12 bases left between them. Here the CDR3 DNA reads TGTGCCAGCAGCCCCCCGGGTACGAATGAGCAGTTCTTC. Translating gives CASSPPGTNEQFF.

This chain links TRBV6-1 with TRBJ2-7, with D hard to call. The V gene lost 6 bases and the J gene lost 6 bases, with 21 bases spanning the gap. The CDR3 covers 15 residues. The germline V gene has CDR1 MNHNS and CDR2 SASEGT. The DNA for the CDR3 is TGTGCCAGCAGGCTAAATTGGTGGACGCTGGGCGAGCAGTACTTC. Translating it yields CASRLNWWTLGEQYF.

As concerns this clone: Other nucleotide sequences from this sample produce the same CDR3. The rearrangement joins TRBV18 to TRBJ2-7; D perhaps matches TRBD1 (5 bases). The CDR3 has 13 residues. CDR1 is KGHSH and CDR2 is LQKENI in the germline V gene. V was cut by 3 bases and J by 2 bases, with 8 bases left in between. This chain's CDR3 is CASSPDTTYEQYF. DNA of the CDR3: TGTGCCAGCTCACCGGACACCACCTACGAGCAGTACTTC.

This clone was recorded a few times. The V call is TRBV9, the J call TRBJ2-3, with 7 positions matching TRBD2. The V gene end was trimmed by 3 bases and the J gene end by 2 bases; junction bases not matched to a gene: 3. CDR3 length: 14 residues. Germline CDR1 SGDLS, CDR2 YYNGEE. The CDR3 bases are TGTGCCAGCAGCGCCGGGACTAACACAGATACGCAGTATTTT. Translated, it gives CASSAGTNTDTQYF.

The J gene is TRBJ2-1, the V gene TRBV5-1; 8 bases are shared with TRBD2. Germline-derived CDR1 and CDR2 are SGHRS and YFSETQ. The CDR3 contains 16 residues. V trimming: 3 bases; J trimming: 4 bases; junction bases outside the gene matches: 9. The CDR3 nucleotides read TGCGCCAGCAGCTCAAACGGACTAGCAGGGTACAATGAGCAGTTCTTC. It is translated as CASSSNGLAGYNEQFF. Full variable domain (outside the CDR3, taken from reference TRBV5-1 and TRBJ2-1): KAGVTQTPRYLIKTRGQQVTLSCSPISGHRSVSWYQQTPGQGLQFLFEYFSETQRNKGNFPGRFSGRQFSNSRSEMNVSTLELGDSALYLCASSSNGLAGYNEQFFGPGTRLTVL.

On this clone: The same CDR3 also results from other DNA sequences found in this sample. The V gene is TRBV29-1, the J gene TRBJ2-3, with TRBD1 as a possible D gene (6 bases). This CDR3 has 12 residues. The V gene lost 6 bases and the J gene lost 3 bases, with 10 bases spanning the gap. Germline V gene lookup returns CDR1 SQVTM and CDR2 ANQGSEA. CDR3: CSVLRGTDTQYF. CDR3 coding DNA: TGCAGCGTCCTCAGGGGAACAGATACGCAGTATTTT.

The CDR3 DNA reads TGTGCCAGCAGCCGAACACACAGGGGTATGTCAGGCTACACCTTC. This gives the protein CASSRTHRGMSGYTF. The chain employs TRBV6-5 and TRBJ1-2, with 7 bases matching TRBD1. Looked up from germline, CDR1 is MNHEY and CDR2 is SVGAGI. Losses at the gene ends were 6 bases for V and 8 bases for J; bases not matched to a gene: 15. The CDR3 sequence is 15 residues long.

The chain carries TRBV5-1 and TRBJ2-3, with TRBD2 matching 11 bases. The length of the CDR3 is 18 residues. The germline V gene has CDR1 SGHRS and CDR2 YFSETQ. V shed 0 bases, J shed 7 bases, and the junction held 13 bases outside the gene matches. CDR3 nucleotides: TGCGCCAGCAGCTTGGCCAGGCTAGCGGGAGGACAAAAATATACGCAGTATTTT. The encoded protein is CASSLARLAGGQKYTQYF.

The CDR3 loop is CASSLDRTPLKPQHF. CDR3 DNA sequence: TGTGCCAGCAGTTTGGACAGGACTCCCCTGAAGCCCCAGCATTTT. The chain carries TRBV28 and TRBJ1-5; TRBD1 matches 7 bases. This CDR3 comprises 15 residues. V dropped 3 bases and J dropped 8; count of bases not matched to a gene: 10. Germline assignment: CDR1 MDHEN and CDR2 SYDVKM.

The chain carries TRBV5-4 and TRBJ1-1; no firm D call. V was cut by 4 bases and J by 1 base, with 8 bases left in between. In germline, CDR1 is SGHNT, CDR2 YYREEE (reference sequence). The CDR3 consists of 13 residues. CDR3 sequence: CASSRSQNTEAFF. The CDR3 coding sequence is TGTGCCAGCAGCCGTTCACAGAACACTGAAGCTTTCTTT.

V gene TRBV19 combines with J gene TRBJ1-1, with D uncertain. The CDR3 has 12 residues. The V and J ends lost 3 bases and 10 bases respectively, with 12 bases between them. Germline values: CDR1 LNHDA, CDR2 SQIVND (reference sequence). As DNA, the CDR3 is TGTGCCAGTAGTATGTTTGGGGATGGAGCTTTCTTT. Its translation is CASSMFGDGAFF.

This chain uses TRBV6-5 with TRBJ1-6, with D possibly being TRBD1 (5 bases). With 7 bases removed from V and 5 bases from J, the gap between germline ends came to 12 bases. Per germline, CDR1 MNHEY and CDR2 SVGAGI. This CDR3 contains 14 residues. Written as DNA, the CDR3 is TGTGCCAGCACTTCGACAGAAGATAATTCACCCCTCCACTTT. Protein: CASTSTEDNSPLHF.

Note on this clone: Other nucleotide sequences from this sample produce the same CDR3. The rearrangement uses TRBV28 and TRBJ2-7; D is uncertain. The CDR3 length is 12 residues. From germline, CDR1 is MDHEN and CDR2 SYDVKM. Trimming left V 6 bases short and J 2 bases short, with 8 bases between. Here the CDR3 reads CASSSLPYEQYF. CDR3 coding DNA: TGTGCCAGCAGCTCACTACCCTACGAGCAGTACTTC.

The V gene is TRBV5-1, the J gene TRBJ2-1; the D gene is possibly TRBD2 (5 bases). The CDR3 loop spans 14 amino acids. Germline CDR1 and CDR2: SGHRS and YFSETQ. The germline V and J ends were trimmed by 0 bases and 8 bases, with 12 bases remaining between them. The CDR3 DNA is TGCGCCAGCAGCTTGGAACCTAGCTGGGATGAGCAGTTCTTC. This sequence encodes CASSLEPSWDEQFF.

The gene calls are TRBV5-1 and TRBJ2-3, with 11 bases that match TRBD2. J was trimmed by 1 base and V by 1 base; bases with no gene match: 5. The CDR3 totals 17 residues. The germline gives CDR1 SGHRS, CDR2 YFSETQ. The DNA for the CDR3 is TGCGCCAGCAGCTTGACGGCTAGCGGGAGGCGCACAGATACGCAGTATTTT. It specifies CASSLTASGRRTDTQYF.